Presented here are 30 T cell receptor beta chains from one specimen sequenced in a study of OX40 agonist ivuxolimab in advanced cancers. Sequencing was performed with immunoSEQ multiplex PCR; in TCRdb, only in-frame clones are kept and a portion is missing. The sample consists of 45,000 to 75,000 clones, 75% to 85% of them appearing once. The source material was CD4+ or CD8+ T cells sorted from blood, sampled in a trial of the OX40 agonist ivuxolimab. These receptors were taken from an adult with an advanced solid tumor such as melanoma, head and neck, liver or kidney cancer.

The genes are TRBV18 and TRBJ2-1; D uncertain. Germline CDR1 reads KGHSH; CDR2 reads LQKENI. The CDR3 loop spans 15 amino acids. V was trimmed by 3 bases and J by 4 bases, leaving 13 bases between them. CDR3 protein: CASSPDGFPYNEQFF. In DNA form, the CDR3 reads TGTGCCAGCTCACCCGACGGATTTCCTTACAATGAGCAGTTCTTC.

Only one count was recorded for this clone. The rearrangement joins TRBV5-1 to TRBJ2-7; the D call may be TRBD1 or TRBD2 (5 bases each). Trimming removed 4 bases from V and 7 bases from J, with 18 bases in between. Germline CDR1 SGHRS, CDR2 YFSETQ. The CDR3 is 14 residues long. The CDR3 here is CASSPGTDVGEQYF. CDR3 in DNA: TGCGCCAGCAGCCCGGGGACGGACGTCGGGGAGCAGTACTTC. The entire variable domain, with the rest obtained from reference TRBV5-1 and TRBJ2-7, is as follows: KAGVTQTPRYLIKTRGQQVTLSCSPISGHRSVSWYQQTPGQGLQFLFEYFSETQRNKGNFPGRFSGRQFSNSRSEMNVSTLELGDSALYLCASSPGTDVGEQYFGPGTRLTVT.

This clone was recorded a few times. V gene TRBV7-3 combines with J gene TRBJ1-1; 7 positions agree with TRBD1. The CDR3 contains 15 residues. Germline V gene lookup returns CDR1 SGHTA and CDR2 FQGTGA. Trimming took 2 bases from V and 7 from J; bases not matched to a gene: 10. This CDR3 is CASSLLGGRDSEAFF. The CDR3 nucleotides read TGTGCCAGCAGCTTATTGGGTGGGAGGGACAGTGAAGCTTTCTTT.

The gene calls are TRBV15 and TRBJ2-5, with D possibly being TRBD1 (5 bases). V was clipped by 1 base and J by 1 base, with 7 bases between them. The CDR3 is made up of 14 amino acids. Per the germline V gene, CDR1 is LNHNV and CDR2 is YYDKDF (reference sequence). The CDR3 spells CATSRVQGQETQYF. For the CDR3, the DNA is TGTGCCACCAGCAGAGTGCAGGGCCAAGAGACCCAGTACTTC.

The chain has TRBV18 and TRBJ1-6; D not certain. V was clipped by 3 bases and J by 8 bases, with 17 bases between them. Germline V gene sequence: CDR1 KGHSH, CDR2 LQKENI. This CDR3 has 16 amino acids. This CDR3 reads CASSPPAPYGHSPLHF. In DNA form, the CDR3 reads TGTGCCAGCTCACCGCCGGCCCCCTATGGGCATTCACCCCTCCACTTT.

For the CDR3, the DNA is TGTGCCAGCAGCTCCGTCGGGACTGGAGCATCCTACGAGCAGTACTTC. Protein: CASSSVGTGASYEQYF. J is TRBJ2-7 and V is TRBV27; the D gene is possibly TRBD2 (6 bases). V was shortened by 6 bases and J by 1 base, with 19 bases between the two germline ends. Looked up from germline, CDR1 is MNHEY and CDR2 is SMNVEV (reference sequence). This CDR3 has 16 residues.

V and J are TRBV7-9 and TRBJ2-3, with D unclear. CDR3 length: 13 amino acids. The V gene's germline CDR1 is SEHNR and CDR2 FQNEAQ (reference sequence). Trimming left V 8 bases short and J 3 bases short, with 12 bases between. CDR3 sequence (DNA): TGTGCCAGCTGGGGAATTGAAACAGATACGCAGTATTTT. Residues: CASWGIETDTQYF.

This chain links TRBV6-6 with TRBJ2-6; perhaps TRBD2 as D (7 bases). Trimming took off 4 bases at V and 1 base at J, with 11 bases between the two ends. This CDR3 region has 16 residues. CDR1 and CDR2 from the germline V gene are MNHNY and SVGAGI (reference sequence). The chain's CDR3 is CASSLEGGSGANVLTF. The CDR3 nucleotides are TGTGCCAGCAGTTTAGAGGGGGGGTCTGGGGCCAACGTCCTGACTTTC.

This clone was picked up many times. This chain connects TRBV6-6 to TRBJ2-7, with 8 bases lining up with TRBD2. This CDR3 comprises 13 residues. In germline, CDR1 is MNHNY, CDR2 SVGAGI (reference sequence). V lost 8 bases, J lost 4 bases, and 7 bases stayed unmatched. The DNA of the CDR3 is TGTGCCAGCGGACGCCGGGAGGGGTACGAGCAGTACTTC. Translation gives CASGRREGYEQYF.

The CDR3, as DNA: TGTGCCAGCAGCTTAGAGTTGGGGGGCCGAGCCGGGGAGCTGTTTTTT. Translated, it gives CASSLELGGRAGELFF. V gene TRBV11-2 combines with J gene TRBJ2-2, with D possibly being TRBD1 or TRBD2 (6 bases each). The CDR3 sequence is 16 residues long. The germline gives CDR1 SGHAT, CDR2 FQNNGV. V was clipped by 0 bases and J by 6 bases, with 14 bases between them.

This clone was counted a few times. The chain has TRBV2 and TRBJ1-5; possible D gene TRBD1, 5 bases. Trimming shortened V by 6 bases and J by 6 bases, and 15 bases separated the two germline ends. Germline loops: CDR1 SNHLY, CDR2 FYNNEI. The CDR3 runs to 14 residues. Written as DNA, the CDR3 is TGTGCCAGCAGGTTGGGGCTGGGAGGTCAGCCCCAGCATTTT. It codes for CASRLGLGGQPQHF.

The V gene is TRBV4-2, the J gene TRBJ2-7, with D hard to call. V shed 0 bases and J shed 3 bases, with 6 bases lying between them. Germline lookup yields CDR1 LGHNA and CDR2 YNFKEQ. The CDR3 consists of 13 residues. CDR3: CASSQDHFYEQYF. The CDR3, as DNA: TGTGCCAGCAGCCAAGACCACTTCTACGAGCAGTACTTC.

The chain couples TRBV9 to TRBJ1-1; D ambiguous. V dropped 2 bases and J dropped 1 base, with 12 bases sitting between them. This CDR3 contains 15 residues. Germline loops: CDR1 SGDLS, CDR2 YYNGEE. The CDR3 DNA follows: TGTGCCAGCAGCGTGTTGATGGATGCGAACACTGAAGCTTTCTTT. Translating gives CASSVLMDANTEAFF.

The chain employs TRBV29-1 and TRBJ2-7, with D possibly matching TRBD2 (6 bases). Germline CDR1 SQVTM, CDR2 ANQGSEA. The CDR3 runs 12 residues. V lost 8 bases and J lost 9, with 20 bases in between. CDR3 protein: CSPRDWALRQYF. DNA for the CDR3: TGCAGCCCCCGGGACTGGGCGCTTAGGCAGTACTTC.

J is TRBJ2-2 and V is TRBV11-3; the D gene is possibly TRBD1 (6 bases). The germline V gene encodes CDR1 SGHNT and CDR2 YENEEA. The CDR3 contains 17 residues. V gave up 5 bases and J gave up 4 bases, with 20 bases separating them. This chain's CDR3 is CASSAGVGGLLTGELFF. The CDR3 nucleotides are TGTGCCAGCAGCGCCGGCGTTGGGGGCCTTCTCACCGGGGAGCTGTTTTTT.

In DNA form, the CDR3 reads TGTGCCAGCAGACAGGGGGACTCTGGAAACACCATATATTTT. Amino acids: CASRQGDSGNTIYF. V is TRBV6-1 and J is TRBJ1-3; 8 bases fit TRBD1. Germline CDR1 and CDR2: MNHNS and SASEGT. There are 14 residues in the CDR3. Trimming removed 6 bases from V and 0 bases from J; junction bases left unmatched: 1.

The J gene is TRBJ2-7, the V gene TRBV6-5; D call uncertain. The V end lost 6 bases, the J end lost 5 bases, and 20 bases lay between the germline ends. Looked up from germline, CDR1 is MNHEY and CDR2 is SVGAGI. The CDR3 contains 15 residues. CDR3 DNA sequence: TGTGCCAGCAGCCCCAATTGGATGCCACCCGACGAGCAGTACTTC. It is translated as CASSPNWMPPDEQYF.

V and J are TRBV19 and TRBJ2-7; the match to TRBD1 covers 8 bases. In germline, CDR1 is LNHDA, CDR2 SQIVND (reference sequence). V dropped 1 base and J dropped 3; count of bases not matched to a gene: 5. There are 15 residues in the CDR3. CDR3 DNA sequence: TGTGCCAGTAGTATAGGGTACACAGGGGGCTACGAGCAGTACTTC. Encoded protein: CASSIGYTGGYEQYF.

This clone occurred a few times. The chain recombines TRBV19 with TRBJ2-3; D ambiguous. V lost 1 base, J lost 3 bases, and 14 bases lay in between. Germline V lookup: CDR1 LNHDA, CDR2 SQIVND (reference sequence). The CDR3 covers 16 residues. This CDR3 is CASSIAAGSWTDTQYF. The CDR3 DNA sequence: TGTGCCAGTAGTATAGCGGCCGGGTCTTGGACAGATACGCAGTATTTT.

Details on this clone: This may be a read error, as it is one base from a much larger clone. The chain combines TRBV6-1 with TRBJ2-1, with 9 bases that match TRBD2. Looked up from germline, CDR1 is MNHNS and CDR2 is SASEGT. There are 15 residues in the CDR3. CDR3 in DNA: TGTGCCAGCAGACTTCTTAGCGGGAGTTCGAATGAGCAGCTCTTC. The encoded protein is CASRLLSGSSNEQLF.

This clone was counted a few times. The chain has TRBV6-1 and TRBJ1-5; D not certain. CDR3 size: 14 residues. V lost 6 bases to trimming and J lost 2 bases, with 11 bases between them. Per the germline V gene, CDR1 is MNHNS and CDR2 is SASEGT. CDR3 bases: TGTGCCAGCAGAGAGGCAGGTGGCAATCAGCCCCAGCATTTT. It specifies CASREAGGNQPQHF.

This clone was detected once. The rearrangement joins TRBV14 to TRBJ1-1, with D perhaps TRBD1 (5 bases). This CDR3 contains 13 residues. The V end was cut by 4 bases, the J end by 4 bases, with 10 bases between. Germline V CDR1 and CDR2: SGHDN, FVKESK. The CDR3 loop is CASSRTLPTEAFF. CDR3 nucleotides: TGTGCCAGCAGCCGGACACTCCCCACTGAAGCTTTCTTT.

The chain employs TRBV9 and TRBJ2-3; D perhaps matches TRBD2 (6 bases). The CDR3 is made up of 15 amino acids. The germline gives CDR1 SGDLS, CDR2 YYNGEE. V lost 3 bases, J lost 4 bases, and 15 bases lay in between. CDR3 amino acids: CASSATSGSADTQYF. Here the CDR3 DNA reads TGTGCCAGCAGCGCGACTAGTGGATCCGCAGATACGCAGTATTTT.

The rearrangement uses TRBV30 and TRBJ1-1; D may be TRBD1 (6 bases). V lost 5 bases, J lost 5 bases, and 18 bases lay in between. CDR1 and CDR2 from the germline V gene are GTSNPN and SVGIG (reference sequence). This CDR3 comprises 14 residues. In DNA, the CDR3 is TGTGCCTGGGAAAGGGGAGGGGGGGCAACTGAAGCTTTCTTT. It translates to CAWERGGGATEAFF.

The table lists this clone with a few counts. The CDR3 region has the DNA TGCGCCAGCAGCTTAGGACAGGGAGCCCAAGAGACCCAGTACTTC. It specifies CASSLGQGAQETQYF. This chain uses TRBV5-1 with TRBJ2-5, with TRBD1 matching 8 bases. CDR1 SGHRS and CDR2 YFSETQ come from the germline V gene. V lost 2 bases and J lost 1; bases outside the gene matches: 4. CDR3 length: 15 residues.

V gene TRBV5-1 combines with J gene TRBJ2-6; the D is unclear. V was trimmed by 0 bases and J by 5 bases, leaving 6 bases between them. Germline V gene lookup returns CDR1 SGHRS and CDR2 YFSETQ. The CDR3 sequence is 14 residues long. Here the CDR3 reads CASSLGLRANVLTF. DNA of the CDR3: TGCGCCAGCAGCTTGGGACTGAGGGCCAACGTCCTGACTTTC.

The sample holds one count of this clone. The gene calls are TRBV7-2 and TRBJ2-2, with D tentatively TRBD1 (5 bases). The V gene's germline CDR1 is SGHTA and CDR2 FQGNSA. Trimming left V 1 base short and J 6 bases short, with 24 bases between. This CDR3 contains 19 residues. The CDR3 is CASSLEVYSWQGRAGELFF. Written as DNA, the CDR3 is TGTGCCAGCAGCTTAGAAGTATATTCTTGGCAGGGCCGCGCCGGGGAGCTGTTTTTT.

V and J are TRBV9 and TRBJ2-7; perhaps D is TRBD1 or TRBD2 (7 bases each). CDR3 size: 13 residues. In germline, CDR1 is SGDLS, CDR2 YYNGEE. With 3 bases removed from V and 5 bases from J, the gap between germline ends came to 12 bases. The CDR3 region is CASSAGGEDEQYF. The CDR3 DNA follows: TGTGCCAGCAGCGCAGGGGGGGAGGACGAGCAGTACTTC.

This clone has only a few counts. The rearrangement uses TRBV30 and TRBJ1-1, with unresolved D. The V end was cut by 3 bases, the J end by 5 bases, with 16 bases between. The CDR3 length is 14 residues. Germline V CDR1 and CDR2: GTSNPN, SVGIG (reference sequence). The DNA for the CDR3 is TGTGCCTGGAGCGCACTGGAAGGGTATACTGAAGCTTTCTTT. It specifies CAWSALEGYTEAFF.

This sequence joins TRBV15 and TRBJ2-4; D is unresolved. The CDR3 contains 16 residues. Germline V gives CDR1 LNHNV, CDR2 YYDKDF (reference sequence). V lost 0 bases, J lost 5 bases, and 14 bases lay in between. The DNA of the CDR3 is TGTGCCACCAGCAGAGATAACGCAGGCAACCAAAACATTCAGTACTTC. It translates to CATSRDNAGNQNIQYF.